These 30 T cell receptor beta chains share one sample of origin, sequenced in a study of T cell clonotyping in hematopoietic cell transplantation. Method: immunoSEQ multiplex PCR; TCRdb's copy keeps in-frame clones and lacks some. The sample contains approximately 5,000 clones, approximately 96% of which appear only once. The sample was PBMCs, taken 100 days after allogeneic stem cell transplant. Source of these receptors: a male patient aged 35 to 55 who had an allogeneic stem cell transplant from a related donor, so the T cells may come from the graft donor. Some clones in this sample may be carry-over from other donors' samples.

The rearrangement joins TRBV13 to TRBJ2-7; D remains unclear. Trimming left V 0 bases short and J 2 bases short, with 11 bases between. Germline CDR1 PRHDT, CDR2 FYEKMQ (reference sequence). The CDR3 spans 15 residues. CDR3 protein: CASSLGPHPPYEQYF. In nucleotides, the CDR3 is TGTGCCAGCAGCTTAGGACCCCATCCCCCCTACGAGCAGTACTTC.

The chain recombines TRBV6-1 with TRBJ2-7, with 9 bases lining up with TRBD2. V was clipped by 1 base and J by 2 bases; unmatched bases: 6. The CDR3 totals 16 residues. The germline CDR1 and CDR2 sequences are MNHNS and SASEGT. The CDR3 DNA is TGTGCCAGCAGTGAAGGGGGGGCGGGAGGGCCCTACGAGCAGTACTTC. Translating gives CASSEGGAGGPYEQYF.

This clone was observed once. This sequence joins TRBV14 and TRBJ1-1, with D possibly being TRBD1 (6 bases). Germline CDR1 SGHDN, CDR2 FVKESK. There are 14 residues in the CDR3. Trimming took off 3 bases at V and 6 bases at J, with 14 bases between the two ends. The CDR3 DNA reads TGTGCCAGCAGCCACCTACACAGGGACGCTGAAGCTTTCTTT. It specifies CASSHLHRDAEAFF.

As DNA, the CDR3 is TGTGCCAGCAGTGAGTTTGGCGGGAGAACCCGACAAGAGACCCAGTACTTC. This encodes CASSEFGGRTRQETQYF. J is TRBJ2-5 and V is TRBV25-1; 7 nucleotides agree with TRBD2. Germline V gene data show CDR1 as MGHDK and CDR2 as SYGVNS. This CDR3 has 17 residues. With 3 bases clipped from V and 2 bases from J, the junction kept 12 bases outside the gene matches.

V is TRBV27 and J is TRBJ2-1, with 7 bases aligning to TRBD1. Germline V gives CDR1 MNHEY, CDR2 SMNVEV (reference sequence). CDR3 size: 15 residues. Trimming cost V 5 bases and J 6 bases; bases outside gene matches: 10. CDR3 sequence (DNA): TGTGCCAGCAGTCTCCGACAGGGATCAGGCAATGAGCAGTTCTTC. This gives the protein CASSLRQGSGNEQFF.

The chain uses TRBV7-9 and TRBJ1-1, with D unclear. Trimming stripped 4 bases from V and 1 base from J, with 4 bases between. Germline loops: CDR1 SEHNR, CDR2 FQNEAQ (reference sequence). CDR3 length: 12 amino acids. The CDR3 nucleotides read TGTGCCAGCAGCTCGGAGAACACTGAAGCTTTCTTT. Residues: CASSSENTEAFF.

The chain uses TRBV6-1 and TRBJ1-2; D not resolved. The CDR3 extends over 15 amino acids. CDR1 MNHNS and CDR2 SASEGT come from the germline V gene. V lost 5 bases, J lost 7 bases, and 20 bases lay in between. The CDR3 DNA sequence: TGTGCCAGCAGTCCCGAGGACCTAAGCCCGGGTGGCTACACCTTC. Translated: CASSPEDLSPGGYTF.

This clone was seen once. This sequence joins TRBV27 and TRBJ2-7; weak D call: TRBD1 (5 bases). CDR1 is MNHEY and CDR2 is SMNVEV in the germline V gene (reference sequence). V was pared by 6 bases and J by 2 bases, with 14 bases between. The CDR3 length is 14 residues. CDR3 sequence (DNA): TGTGCCAGCAGCCTTTGGGGCAGGGCCTACGAGCAGTACTTC. The encoded protein is CASSLWGRAYEQYF.

The chain has TRBV7-3 and TRBJ1-2, with D possibly matching TRBD1 (5 bases). V dropped 1 base and J dropped 3 bases, with 21 bases sitting between them. The CDR3 has 18 amino acids. CDR1 SGHTA and CDR2 FQGTGA come from the germline V gene. The CDR3 DNA sequence: TGTGCCAGCAGCTTAAGAGCCCCTCAGGGTAGGACGGACTATGGCTACACCTTC. Translating it yields CASSLRAPQGRTDYGYTF.

This clone came up once. The chain has TRBV14 and TRBJ2-7; maybe TRBD1 (5 bases). This CDR3 is 15 amino acids long. Deletions cut 0 bases from V and 0 bases from J, with 9 bases between. Per the germline V gene, CDR1 is SGHDN and CDR2 is FVKESK. The CDR3 loop is CASSQENRFSYEQYF. CDR3 DNA sequence: TGTGCCAGCAGCCAAGAAAACAGGTTCTCCTACGAGCAGTACTTC.

The V call is TRBV4-2, the J call TRBJ2-7, with 8 nucleotides matching TRBD2. The germline V gene encodes CDR1 LGHNA and CDR2 YNFKEQ. V was clipped by 5 bases and J by 5 bases; unmatched bases: 8. This CDR3 comprises 14 residues. CDR3 bases: TGTGCCAGCAGCAAAGGGACTAGTTTCAACGAGCAGTACTTC. Translation: CASSKGTSFNEQYF.

J is TRBJ1-1 and V is TRBV7-2; D gene ambiguous. V gave up 6 bases and J gave up 1 base, with 12 bases separating them. Germline V gene lookup returns CDR1 SGHTA and CDR2 FQGNSA. The CDR3 sequence is 14 residues long. The CDR3 is CASRFIEGNTEAFF. The CDR3 DNA sequence: TGTGCCAGCAGGTTCATCGAGGGGAACACTGAAGCTTTCTTT.

The chain couples TRBV7-2 to TRBJ1-1, with no clear D. Between the trimmed V and J ends, which lost 5 bases and 1 base, there was a span of 11 bases. CDR3 length: 14 residues. Germline V gene lookup returns CDR1 SGHTA and CDR2 FQGNSA. This CDR3 reads CASSPYRANTEAFF. The CDR3, as DNA: TGTGCCAGCAGCCCCTACAGAGCGAACACTGAAGCTTTCTTT.

The chain employs TRBV9 and TRBJ1-3; TRBD1 might be the D (5 bases). CDR3 length equals 15 residues. Germline values: CDR1 SGDLS, CDR2 YYNGEE. With 0 bases removed from V and 0 bases from J, the gap between germline ends came to 7 bases. Here the CDR3 DNA reads TGTGCCAGCAGCGTAGGCAGGGCCTCTGGAAACACCATATATTTT. This sequence encodes CASSVGRASGNTIYF.

The chain carries TRBV6-1 and TRBJ2-7; possibly TRBD2 for D (7 bases). V was shortened by 4 bases and J by 3 bases, with 13 bases between the two germline ends. Germline V gene data show CDR1 as MNHNS and CDR2 as SASEGT. The CDR3 length is 14 residues. The CDR3 protein is CASSGQGGDYEQYF. DNA of the CDR3: TGTGCCAGCAGTGGACAAGGGGGGGACTACGAGCAGTACTTC.

This clone was counted once. The CDR3: CASSLSGTSGYEQYF. The CDR3 DNA sequence: TGCGCCAGCAGCCTCTCCGGGACTAGCGGCTACGAGCAGTACTTC. The chain carries TRBV4-1 and TRBJ2-7, with 11 positions matching TRBD2. The CDR3 runs to 15 residues. In germline, CDR1 is MGHRA, CDR2 YSYEKL. V trimming: 4 bases; J trimming: 3 bases; junction bases outside the gene matches: 5.

This chain joins TRBV4-1 and TRBJ1-3, with no clear D. Trimming stripped 1 base from V and 1 base from J, with 8 bases between. The CDR3 has 15 residues. Germline values: CDR1 MGHRA, CDR2 YSYEKL. CDR3 region: CASSQADNSGNTIYF. The DNA for the CDR3 is TGCGCCAGCAGCCAAGCCGATAATTCTGGAAACACCATATATTTT.

This chain uses TRBV9 with TRBJ1-1, with D maybe TRBD1 (5 bases). Between the trimmed V and J ends, which lost 0 bases and 1 base, there was a span of 7 bases. Germline V gives CDR1 SGDLS, CDR2 YYNGEE. The CDR3 length is 14 residues. CDR3 sequence: CASSVVGGNTEAFF. CDR3 DNA sequence: TGTGCCAGCAGCGTAGTCGGGGGGAACACTGAAGCTTTCTTT.

This chain joins TRBV2 and TRBJ2-2; D unclear. Germline CDR1 SNHLY, CDR2 FYNNEI. CDR3 length: 15 amino acids. Trimming took off 4 bases at V and 6 bases at J, with 15 bases between the two ends. The CDR3: CASSVTQAGPGELFF. The DNA of the CDR3 is TGTGCCAGCAGTGTAACCCAGGCTGGTCCCGGGGAGCTGTTTTTT.

Remarks on this clone: Its ends do not fully match the called genes, so a read error is possible. The rearrangement uses TRBV7-7 and TRBJ2-1; 10 nucleotides agree with TRBD2. Germline CDR1 and CDR2: SSHAT and FNYEAQ (reference sequence). This CDR3 is built from 15 residues. The chain's CDR3 is CASSLASGGGNEQFF. In DNA form, the CDR3 reads TGTGCTAGCAGCTTAGCAAGCGGGGGGGGTAATGAGCAGTTCTTC.

The rearrangement links TRBV29-1 to TRBJ1-2; D is possibly TRBD1 (5 bases). Germline V gene lookup returns CDR1 SQVTM and CDR2 ANQGSEA. The CDR3 contains 13 residues. Deletions cut 1 base from V and 4 bases from J, with 10 bases between. CDR3 DNA: TGCAGCGTTGAAGTGCAGGGAACCTATGGCTACACCTTC. Encoded protein: CSVEVQGTYGYTF. Variable domain in full (rest from reference TRBV29-1 and TRBJ1-2): SAVISQKPSRDICQRGTSLTIQCQVDSQVTMMFWYRQQPGQSLTLIATANQGSEATYESGFVIDKFPISRPNLTFSTLTVSNMSPEDSSIYLCSVEVQGTYGYTFGSGTRLTVV.

The chain uses TRBV7-8 and TRBJ2-7; the D gene is possibly TRBD1 (6 bases). Germline lookup yields CDR1 SGHVS and CDR2 FQNEAQ. The V gene lost 1 base and the J gene lost 5 bases, with 18 bases spanning the gap. CDR3 length: 16 residues. The CDR3 DNA follows: TGTGCCAGCAGCTTAGACGGACAGCGGTGGAGAAACGAGCAGTACTTC. It encodes CASSLDGQRWRNEQYF.

The chain links TRBV28 to TRBJ1-5; D not certain. Germline CDR1 is MDHEN and CDR2 is SYDVKM. The CDR3 spans 15 residues. Trimming stripped 7 bases from V and 0 bases from J, with 13 bases between. CDR3 loop: CASTYWGNSNQPQHF. CDR3 bases: TGTGCCAGCACCTACTGGGGAAATAGCAATCAGCCCCAGCATTTT. Filled out from reference TRBV28 and TRBJ1-5, the complete variable domain reads DVKVTQSSRYLVKRTGEKVFLECVQDMDHENMFWYRQDPGLGLRLIYFSYDVKMKEKGDIPEGYSVSREKKERFSLILESASTNQTSMYLCASTYWGNSNQPQHFGDGTRLSIL.

The table lists this clone with a count of one. The chain uses TRBV6-5 and TRBJ2-3, with 7 bases lining up with TRBD2. This CDR3 region has 14 residues. J gave up 6 bases and V 0 bases, and 3 bases lay outside the gene matches. CDR1 MNHEY and CDR2 SVGAGI come from the germline V gene. CDR3 DNA sequence: TGTGCCAGCAGTTACTCGAGCGGGGCCGATACGCAGTATTTT. It translates to CASSYSSGADTQYF.

The V call is TRBV2, the J call TRBJ1-1; tentative D call: TRBD1 (5 bases). This CDR3 contains 15 residues. Looked up from germline, CDR1 is SNHLY and CDR2 is FYNNEI. V was cut by 10 bases and J by 1 base, with 19 bases left in between. The CDR3 DNA is TGTGCCACCAGACAGCCCGGTACTGCGAACACTGAAGCTTTCTTT. This translates into CATRQPGTANTEAFF. The full variable domain, its missing parts supplied by reference TRBV2 and TRBJ1-1, is EPEVTQTPSHQVTQMGQEVILRCVPISNHLYFYWYRQILGQKVEFLVSFYNNEISEKSEIFDDQFSVERPDGSNFTLKIRSTKLEDSAMYFCATRQPGTANTEAFFGQGTRLTVV.

This clone was picked up one time. Written as DNA, the CDR3 is TGTGCCACCAGCAGAGGGACAGGGGTCTACAATGAGCAGTTCTTC. It translates to CATSRGTGVYNEQFF. The gene calls are TRBV15 and TRBJ2-1; 9 nucleotides align to TRBD1. V was clipped by 1 base and J by 3 bases; unmatched bases: 1. The CDR3 runs to 15 residues. CDR1 is LNHNV, CDR2 YYDKDF, per germline (reference sequence). Looking up the rest from reference TRBV15 and TRBJ2-1 gives the full variable domain: DAMVIQNPRYQVTQFGKPVTLSCSQTLNHNVMYWYQQKSSQAPKLLFHYYDKDFNNEADTPDNFQSRRPNTSFCFLDIRSPGLGDTAMYLCATSRGTGVYNEQFFGPGTRLTVL.

The chain recombines TRBV27 with TRBJ2-1; 7 bases agree with TRBD1. This CDR3 is 13 amino acids long. The V gene's germline CDR1 is MNHEY and CDR2 SMNVEV (reference sequence). Trimming at V came to 1 base and at J to 7 bases, leaving 1 base not matched to a gene. CDR3 DNA sequence: TGTGCCAGCAGTTTATTCAGGGGGAATGAGCAGTTCTTC. Translation: CASSLFRGNEQFF.

The genes are TRBV7-3 and TRBJ1-2; perhaps TRBD1 as D (5 bases). In germline, CDR1 is SGHTA, CDR2 FQGTGA. Trimming removed 0 bases from V and 8 bases from J, with 19 bases in between. The CDR3 extends over 16 amino acids. The CDR3 reads CASSLTPGGGVEGYTF. The CDR3 DNA sequence: TGTGCCAGCAGCTTAACCCCTGGGGGAGGGGTAGAGGGCTACACCTTC.

V and J are TRBV11-3 and TRBJ1-6; D is unclear. Trimming removed 2 bases at V and 1 base at J, with 0 bases between. Germline V CDR1 and CDR2: SGHNT, YENEEA. The CDR3 is made up of 13 amino acids. This chain's CDR3 is CASSLSYNSPLHF. In DNA form, the CDR3 reads TGTGCCAGCAGCTTATCCTATAATTCACCCCTCCACTTT.

The V call is TRBV7-9, the J call TRBJ2-3; 11 bases align to TRBD1. CDR3 length: 15 residues. Germline CDR1 is SEHNR and CDR2 is FQNEAQ (reference sequence). Germline trimming cut 5 bases from V and 5 bases from J; bases unmatched to any gene: 6. CDR3 residues: CASSARDRGGDTQYF. The CDR3 DNA follows: TGTGCCAGCAGCGCGCGGGACAGGGGGGGAGATACGCAGTATTTT.